The T cell receptor beta chain described here comes from a study of T cell responses to AZD1222 COVID-19 vaccine listed by TCRdb under 2021. Regarding the research as a whole: AZD1222 recipients whose second dose came at about 4 weeks and those whose second dose came at about 12 weeks were combined into one group, since spike-specific TCR depth and breadth did not differ between the two schedules. TCR sequencing covered about 230 trial participants: 207 given two doses of AZD1222 and about 26 given two doses of MenACWY control vaccine. Trial participants were enrolled by age into 18-55, 56-69 and 70-plus year subgroups, with 148, 28 and 57 TCR-sequenced participants respectively.

Here is what the overall study found, with its caveats: The whole spike protein was spanned by vaccine-associated CD4 TCRs, and dominant responses were seen in regions 160-218 and 743-854. No day 14 peak-response samples were available, so repertoires were characterized only after the peak T cell response. The 56-69-year group was small, and its depth increase did not reach significance, likely because of low power. Spike-specific TCR breadth and depth rose significantly after two AZD1222 doses compared with day 0 and with MenACWY recipients. Conclusions about previously exposed vaccinees are limited because only six or seven AZD1222 recipients were SARS-CoV-2 seropositive at baseline. Epitopes outside the regions mutated in the B.1.351 and B.1.1.7 variants were reportedly recognized by nearly half of the unique spike-specific TCRs. Most participants were white British and females outnumbered males, and the authors suggested that clonal diversity may have been underestimated.

Remarks on this clone: Its antigen is unknown. Base qualities were left out, and no much larger clone turns up one base away.

Interpreted using the paper, the time point label stands for: baseline before first vaccination. Samples from vaccinated people were obtained from the UK trials COV001 and COV002, which included a single-blind randomized controlled phase 2/3 trial of AZD1222 (ChAdOx1 nCoV-19) in healthy adults. For TCRbeta chain sequencing, PBMC samples from trial participants were taken at day 0 and at day 28 after the second dose. The CDR3 regions of human TCRbeta chains were analyzed by immunosequencing. The original methods were these. TCRs in the repertoires were matched against a reference library of SARS-CoV-2-specific TCRs that had been generated with the MIRA antigen-specificity platform. Breadth was defined as the fraction of unique TCRs that were SARS-CoV-2-associated. Depth was defined as the fraction of total T cells that were SARS-CoV-2-associated. Using the MIRA data, each spike-specific TCR was assigned both to the spike region to which the TCR was reactive and to a CD4 or CD8 class. Log10-transformed breadth and depth values were compared by one-way ANOVA with Sidak's multiple comparisons tests. In its TCRdb copy, this immuneACCESS table keeps in-frame sequences only and misses some clones. Where compared with another copy, unresolved V genes explain less than half of these, and the others have no known cause. For V, J and clone size, that table is used; D and trimming come from the DNA. This sample holds 95,000 to 150,000 clones; 92% were observed only once. The ten largest clonotypes hold 11% to 15% of the sample.

From the cysteine up to the phenylalanine, the CDR3 has a length of 13 residues. The CDR3 DNA has 39 bases and is translated from base 1. V and J lose 5 bases and 0 bases, and a span of 7 bases separates them. CDR1 and CDR2, looked up from the germline V gene, are MNHEY and SVGAGI. In this chain, TRBV6-5 is recombined with TRBJ2-5; the D gene is not confidently resolved. The sample consisted of peripheral blood, taken on day 0 of AZD1222 vaccination. This clonotype was obtained from an adult in good health. The nucleotides are TGTGCCAGCAGTCAGACACACCAAGAGACCCAGTACTTC. Translated, it gives CASSQTHQETQYF.